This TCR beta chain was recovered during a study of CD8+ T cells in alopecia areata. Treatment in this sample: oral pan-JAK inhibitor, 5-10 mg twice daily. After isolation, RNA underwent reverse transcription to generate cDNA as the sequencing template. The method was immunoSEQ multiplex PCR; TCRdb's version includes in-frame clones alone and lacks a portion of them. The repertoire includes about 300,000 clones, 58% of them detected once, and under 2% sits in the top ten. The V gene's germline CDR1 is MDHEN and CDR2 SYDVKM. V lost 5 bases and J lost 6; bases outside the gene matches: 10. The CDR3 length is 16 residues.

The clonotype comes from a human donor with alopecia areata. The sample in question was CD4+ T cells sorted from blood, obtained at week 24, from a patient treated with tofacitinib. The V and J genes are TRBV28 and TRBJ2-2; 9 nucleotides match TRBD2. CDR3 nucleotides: TGTGCCAGCAGTCCGTCCCTGAGCGGGGGGCCCGGGGAGCTGTTTTTT. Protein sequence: CASSPSLSGGPGELFF.